This record looks at one TCR beta chain sequence and its context. Its target antigen remains unknown. It has no much larger one-base neighbor in the sample; base qualities were not kept. The CDR3 measures 19 amino acids from cysteine to phenylalanine. Only the CDR3 portion is preserved as DNA: 57 bases, with reading frame beginning at the first base. V loses 3 bases at its end and J loses 4 bases; junction bases beyond the gene matches: 20. CDR1 LGHDT and CDR2 YNNKEL are derived from the germline V gene (reference sequence). Enrolling through a virtual design, the prospective study's participants ranged in age from roughly 18 to 100 years and lived across roughly 23 United States geographic areas. Cohort assignment in the prospective study relied on participant-reported clinical history from a screening survey and a study questionnaire. Recovered participants in ImmuneRACE Cohort 3 were defined by two consecutive negative NP/OP PCR tests, clearance by a healthcare professional, or resolution of symptoms. Each participant in the prospective study had whole blood, serum and a nasopharyngeal or oropharyngeal swab collected by mobile phlebotomists. Over a roughly 2-month period, participants in the prospective study had the option of providing additional blood draws and questionnaires. Blood samples from the prospective study were shipped frozen or at room temperature prior to DNA extraction.

The data are from a study of blood T cell repertoires in COVID-19 (dated by TCRdb to 2018 to 2021). Turning to the overall study: The collaborator samples originated in the United States, Italy and Spain and spanned the acute and convalescent phases of COVID-19. Subjects who had been exposed to COVID-19, were actively infected with it, or had recovered from it provided the deeply sampled blood TCRbeta repertoires that made up the dataset. The material from the prospective study consisted of cDNA or gDNA derived from T cells, B-cell-depleted T cells, or PBMCs. The samples were drawn from the first 160 participants of the ongoing ImmuneRACE study and from under 1,500 subjects provided by 6 global collaborators. Where available, HLA class I and class II types were taken from metadata supplied by the sample provider and were not determined by assay-based typing. The repertoires were released in a freely available public database intended as a resource for research on the immune response to SARS-CoV-2. The sample metadata nearly always contained a de-identified subject ID, COVID-19 status, age in years and sex.

The immunoSEQ Assay, a bias-controlled multiplex PCR, was used to amplify TCRbeta CDR3 regions from genomic DNA. The original methods were these. Within the assay, amplification of reference gene primers was used to estimate how many nucleated cells each sample contained. To quantify the absolute abundance of each unique TCRbeta CDR3 rearrangement, sequence reads were collapsed and filtered. Productive Simpson clonality was computed per sample as the square root of Simpson's diversity index over productive rearrangements. The clones in this table, taken by TCRdb from immuneACCESS, are in-frame only. Not every clone is retained; where verified, under half of the shortfall comes from an unresolved V gene, and the cause of the rest is unknown. V, J and clone size are those of that table, while D and trimming were read from the DNA. The sample table holds a few hundred thousand clones, of which 80% to 90% were seen once. Jointly, the top ten make up roughly 1% of the sample.

The paper's findings and limits, for the study overall: How much clinical and demographic metadata was included differed by source and by participant, and the metadata was provided uncurated.

Recombination connected TRBV3-1 (or the pseudogene TRBV3-2) to TRBJ1-2, with 7 junctional bases fitting TRBD1. This receptor was identified in a man between 18 and 29 years old who had recovered from COVID-19. The sample consisted of PBMCs or T cells enriched from blood (not recorded which). The CDR3 has the sequence CASSHLIYRQGPSGYGYTF. The bases read TGTGCCAGCAGCCATCTTATCTATCGACAGGGACCCAGTGGCTATGGCTACACCTTC.